Shown below are 3 T cell receptor beta chains from a single sample sequenced in a study of radiation and T cells in renal cell carcinoma. Indicated time point: baseline pretreatment blood. Treatment described: 15 Gy SBRT to primary tumor, nephrectomy 4 weeks later. Sequencing was performed with immunoSEQ multiplex PCR; in TCRdb, only in-frame clones are kept and a portion is missing. Among 87,000 or so clones listed, 75% to 90% were seen once. The sequencing used blood, collected from a patient whose treatment included radiotherapy and nephrectomy. The source of these receptors is a man aged 50 to 59 with renal cell carcinoma.

The V and J genes are TRBV4-3 and TRBJ1-1, with D maybe TRBD1 (6 bases). Germline V gives CDR1 LGHNA, CDR2 YSLEER. This CDR3 comprises 16 residues. V was pared by 1 base and J by 3 bases, with 15 bases between. The chain's CDR3 is CASSQAETGGDTEAFF. The CDR3 coding sequence is TGCGCCAGCAGCCAAGCCGAGACAGGTGGGGACACTGAAGCTTTCTTT.

The rearrangement links TRBV27 to TRBJ2-6, with D uncertain. Germline V gene sequence: CDR1 MNHEY, CDR2 SMNVEV (reference sequence). The CDR3 sequence is 14 residues long. The V end lost 3 bases, the J end lost 0 bases, and 3 bases lay between the germline ends. The CDR3 DNA reads as TGTGCCAGCAGTTTTGTCTCTGGGGCCAACGTCCTGACTTTC. It encodes CASSFVSGANVLTF.

This chain joins TRBV2 and TRBJ1-5; D is perhaps TRBD1 (5 bases). Germline lookup yields CDR1 SNHLY and CDR2 FYNNEI. This CDR3 is built from 13 residues. V shed 4 bases and J shed 6 bases, with 10 bases lying between them. The CDR3 loop reads CASSGQGLQPQHF. The CDR3 region has the DNA TGTGCCAGCAGTGGTCAGGGTCTTCAGCCCCAGCATTTT.